Listed below are T cell receptor beta chains from one sample, sequenced in a study of vaccination and CD4 T cells after COVID-19. These receptors lack a known antigen. TCRdb recomputed calls from the PCR reads with MiXCR, one row per CDR3 protein. The data contain approximately 10,000 distinct CDR3 sequences, about 34% of them seen just once; the ten biggest clones take up less than 20%. The sequencing sample was made of CD4+ T cells from blood, cultured in vitro. Every receptor here comes from a human donor in good health. Each CDR3 is given with its conserved first and last residue. The order of the fields is CDR3 protein, CDR3 DNA, clone size, D gene, J gene, V gene. D genes are given only for firm matches. Size is stated for part of the rows, as once, few or many counts, or as a class when the clone is expanded.

CSARDSGYSNQPQHF,TGCAGTGCTAGAGATAGTGGTTATAGCAATCAGCCCCAGCATTTT,medium-sized,-,TRBJ1-5,TRBV20-1
CASSPGRREQFF,TGTGCCAGCAGCCCCGGGCGTCGGGAGCAGTTCTTC,-,-,TRBJ2-1,TRBV7-2
CASSRRKGPYSNQPQHF,TGTGCCAGCAGCCGCAGGAAGGGCCCTTATAGCAATCAGCCCCAGCATTTT,medium-sized,-,TRBJ1-5,TRBV28
CASRSLAGMDEQFF,TGTGCCAGCAGGTCCCTAGCGGGTATGGATGAGCAGTTCTTC,-,TRBD2,TRBJ2-1,TRBV6-1
CASSYRGRGYEQYF,TGTGCCAGCAGTTACAGGGGCCGGGGCTACGAGCAGTACTTC,-,-,TRBJ2-7,TRBV6-5
CATSADRGGKQYF,TGTGCCACCTCGGCAGACAGGGGAGGAAAGCAGTACTTC,-,TRBD1,TRBJ2-7,TRBV7-3
CASSYLGLAGGDTQYF,TGTGCCAGCAGTTACTTAGGACTAGCGGGAGGCGATACGCAGTATTTT,-,TRBD2,TRBJ2-3,TRBV6-5
CSASSRNQPQHF,TGCAGTGCTAGCAGCAGAAATCAGCCCCAGCATTTT,few,-,TRBJ1-5,TRBV20-1
CASSPTRQGVTEAFF,TGTGCCAGCAGCCCAACTAGGCAGGGGGTCACTGAAGCTTTCTTT,few,TRBD1,TRBJ1-1,TRBV7-3
CASSFFLSQPQHF,TGTGCCAGCAGCTTTTTCCTCTCTCAGCCCCAGCATTTT,few,-,TRBJ1-5,TRBV7-2
CAIKDIAGSTDTQYF,TGTGCCATCAAAGACATAGCGGGGAGCACAGATACGCAGTATTTT,few,TRBD2,TRBJ2-3,TRBV10-3
CSARQTGATNEKLFF,TGCAGTGCTAGGCAGACAGGGGCAACTAATGAAAAACTGTTTTTT,-,TRBD1,TRBJ1-4,TRBV20-1
CASSDQGRRASQPQHF,TGTGCCAGCAGTGACCAGGGGAGAAGGGCTAGCCAGCCCCAGCATTTT,few,-,TRBJ1-5,TRBV6-1
CASQDHSGANVLTF,TGCGCCAGCCAAGACCACTCGGGGGCCAACGTCCTGACTTTC,-,-,TRBJ2-6,TRBV5-1
CASSPYSNQPQHF,TGTGCCAGCAGTCCTTATAGCAATCAGCCCCAGCATTTT,-,-,TRBJ1-5,TRBV27
CASSLQDRSSHGYTF,TGTGCCAGCAGCTTACAGGACAGGTCTTCCCATGGCTACACCTTC,-,TRBD1,TRBJ1-2,TRBV11-1
CASSPVGGDTQYF,TGTGCCAGCAGCCCGGTAGGGGGAGATACGCAGTATTTT,-,-,TRBJ2-3,TRBV7-2
CASSDLGGGGLGPQHF,TGTGCCAGTAGTGACCTTGGTGGGGGGGGGCTGGGGCCCCAGCATTTT,few,-,TRBJ1-5,TRBV19
CAGSVGLNYGYTF,TGTGCCGGCTCAGTGGGGCTTAACTATGGCTACACCTTC,-,-,TRBJ1-2,TRBV28
CASSLGGFKEQYF,TGTGCCAGCAGCTTAGGCGGATTTAAAGAGCAGTACTTC,-,-,TRBJ2-7,TRBV7-2
CASSPRPDEQFF,TGTGCCAGCAGCCCGAGGCCGGATGAGCAGTTCTTC,few,-,TRBJ2-1,TRBV5-6
CATSRGVSSLGTDTQYF,TGTGCCACCAGTCGAGGAGTTAGTAGTTTGGGCACAGATACGCAGTATTTT,few,-,TRBJ2-3,TRBV24-1
CASSVGTGNSPLHF,TGTGCCAGCAGCGTAGGCACAGGCAATTCACCCCTCCACTTT,few,-,TRBJ1-6,TRBV9
CASSFQEHGNTIYF,TGTGCCAGCAGCTTCCAGGAACATGGAAACACCATATATTTT,few,-,TRBJ1-3,TRBV11-1
CASSPGTGYTF,TGCGCCAGCAGCCCAGGGACCGGCTACACCTTC,-,-,TRBJ1-2,TRBV4-3
CATSREFGLAGGGNTGELFF,TGTGCCACCAGCAGAGAATTTGGACTAGCGGGAGGTGGGAACACCGGGGAGCTGTTTTTT,-,TRBD2,TRBJ2-2,TRBV15
CASSLGTSGHYEQYF,TGTGCCAGCAGCTTAGGTACTAGCGGACACTACGAGCAGTACTTC,once,TRBD2,TRBJ2-7,TRBV11-2
CAWVGGWTSGSYEQYF,TGTGCCTGGGTTGGTGGGTGGACTAGCGGGAGTTACGAGCAGTACTTC,-,TRBD2,TRBJ2-7,TRBV30
CASSLQTGRTEAFF,TGTGCCAGCAGCTTACAGACAGGCCGCACTGAAGCTTTCTTT,-,-,TRBJ1-1,TRBV5-6
CSARAERMLHTDTQYF,TGCAGTGCTAGAGCCGAAAGAATGTTACACACAGATACGCAGTATTTT,-,-,TRBJ2-3,TRBV20-1